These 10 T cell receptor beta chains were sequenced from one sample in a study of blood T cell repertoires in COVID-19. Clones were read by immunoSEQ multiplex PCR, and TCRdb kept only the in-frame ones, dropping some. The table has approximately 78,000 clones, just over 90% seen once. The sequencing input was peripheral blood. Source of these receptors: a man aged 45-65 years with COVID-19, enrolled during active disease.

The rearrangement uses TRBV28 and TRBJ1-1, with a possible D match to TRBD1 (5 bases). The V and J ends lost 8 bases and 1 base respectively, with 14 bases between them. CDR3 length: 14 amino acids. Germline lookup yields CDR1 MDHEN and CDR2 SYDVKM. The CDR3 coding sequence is TGTGCCAGCGGCTCGCGGGGCAAGAACACTGAAGCTTTCTTT. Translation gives CASGSRGKNTEAFF.

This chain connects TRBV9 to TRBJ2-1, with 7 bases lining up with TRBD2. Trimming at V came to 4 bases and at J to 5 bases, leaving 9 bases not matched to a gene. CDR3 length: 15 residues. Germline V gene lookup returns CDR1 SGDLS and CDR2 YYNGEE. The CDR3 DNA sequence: TGTGCCAGCAGCTCTGGTGGGAGCGGGAACAATGAGCAGTTCTTC. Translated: CASSSGGSGNNEQFF.

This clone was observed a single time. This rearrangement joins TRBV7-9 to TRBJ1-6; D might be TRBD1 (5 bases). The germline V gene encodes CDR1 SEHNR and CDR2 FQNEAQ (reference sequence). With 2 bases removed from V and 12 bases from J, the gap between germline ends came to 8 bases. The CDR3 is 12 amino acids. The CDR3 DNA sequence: TGTGCCAGCAGCTTACGGGGGAGACCCCTCCACTTT. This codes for CASSLRGRPLHF.

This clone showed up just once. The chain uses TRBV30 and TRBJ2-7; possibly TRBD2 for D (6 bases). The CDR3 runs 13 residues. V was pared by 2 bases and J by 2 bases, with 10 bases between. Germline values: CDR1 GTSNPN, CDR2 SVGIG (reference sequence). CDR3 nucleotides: TGTGCCTGGAGTCTTAGCGGCCCCTACGAGCAGTACTTC. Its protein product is CAWSLSGPYEQYF.

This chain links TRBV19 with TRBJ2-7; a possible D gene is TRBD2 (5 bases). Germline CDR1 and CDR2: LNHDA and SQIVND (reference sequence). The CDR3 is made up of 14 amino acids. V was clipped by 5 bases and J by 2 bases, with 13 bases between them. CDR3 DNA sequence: TGTGCCAGTAGTCTTGGCGCCGGGACCTACGAGCAGTACTTC. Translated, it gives CASSLGAGTYEQYF.

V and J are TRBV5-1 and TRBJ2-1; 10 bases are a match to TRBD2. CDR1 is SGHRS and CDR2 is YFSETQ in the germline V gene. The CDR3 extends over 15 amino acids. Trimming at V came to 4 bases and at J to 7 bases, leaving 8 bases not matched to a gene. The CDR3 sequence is CASSVQTSGLNEQFF. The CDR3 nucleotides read TGCGCCAGCAGCGTCCAGACTAGCGGGCTAAATGAGCAGTTCTTC. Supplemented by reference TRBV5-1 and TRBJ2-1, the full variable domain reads KAGVTQTPRYLIKTRGQQVTLSCSPISGHRSVSWYQQTPGQGLQFLFEYFSETQRNKGNFPGRFSGRQFSNSRSEMNVSTLELGDSALYLCASSVQTSGLNEQFFGPGTRLTVL.

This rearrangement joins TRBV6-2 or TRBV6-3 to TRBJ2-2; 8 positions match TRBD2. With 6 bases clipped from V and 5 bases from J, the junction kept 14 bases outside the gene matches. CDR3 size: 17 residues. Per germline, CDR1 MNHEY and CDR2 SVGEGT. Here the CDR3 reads CASSRRFSGKQTGELFF. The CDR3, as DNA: TGTGCCAGCAGCCGACGCTTTAGCGGGAAGCAAACCGGGGAGCTGTTTTTT.

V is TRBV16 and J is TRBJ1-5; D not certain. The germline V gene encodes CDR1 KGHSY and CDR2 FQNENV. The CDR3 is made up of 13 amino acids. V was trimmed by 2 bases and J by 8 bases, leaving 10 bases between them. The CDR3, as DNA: TGTGCCAGCAGCCAAGGAGGCTTTGAGCCCCAGCATTTT. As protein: CASSQGGFEPQHF.

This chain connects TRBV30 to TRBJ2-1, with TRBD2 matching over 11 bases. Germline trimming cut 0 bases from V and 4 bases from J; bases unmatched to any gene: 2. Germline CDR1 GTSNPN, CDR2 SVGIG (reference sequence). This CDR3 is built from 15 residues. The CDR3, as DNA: TGTGCCTGGAGTGTACTAGCGGGAGTTTACAATGAGCAGTTCTTC. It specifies CAWSVLAGVYNEQFF.

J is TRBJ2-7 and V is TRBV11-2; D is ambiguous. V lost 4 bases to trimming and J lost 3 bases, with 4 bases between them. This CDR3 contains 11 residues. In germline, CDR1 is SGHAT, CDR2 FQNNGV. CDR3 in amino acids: CASSSHYEQYF. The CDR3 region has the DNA TGTGCCAGCAGCTCACACTACGAGCAGTACTTC.